Presented here are 13 T cell receptor beta chains from one specimen sequenced in a study of CD8+CD57+ T cells in acquired aplastic anemia (dated 2018 in TCRdb). This sample was sequenced with an Illumina HiSeq 2000. Genomic DNA served as template for TCR beta VDJ combination and CDR3 sequence profiling. TCRdb handled the public reads itself, with Q25 trimming in fastp and clone calling in MiXCR, and kept productive beta chains. Rows are unified per CDR3 protein, each entry keeping the most common DNA and genes. A total of hundreds of thousands of distinct CDR3 sequences appear in this sample, roughly 50% of them only once. Together, the top ten hold less than 9.5% of the sample. Input material: sorted CD4+, CD8+, or CD8+CD57+ T cells (not recorded which) from PBMCs. These TCRs come from a human donor with severe aplastic anemia or a healthy control (not recorded which).

The chain uses TRBV10-3 and TRBJ2-1; possible D gene TRBD1, 6 bases. V was shortened by 2 bases and J by 4 bases, with 6 bases between the two germline ends. The CDR3 totals 13 residues. Germline CDR1 reads ENHRY; CDR2 reads SYGVKD. The chain's CDR3 is CAISEQGYNEQFF. The CDR3 coding sequence is TGTGCCATCAGTGAGCAGGGGTACAATGAGCAGTTCTTC.

This clonotype has at least ten counts. The chain uses TRBV12-3 or TRBV12-4 and TRBJ2-3, with 7 bases that match TRBD1. The CDR3 extends over 15 amino acids. With 5 bases clipped from V and 1 base from J, the junction kept 6 bases outside the gene matches. The CDR3 region has the DNA TGTGCCAGCAGTAACAGGGGCCGGGGCACAGATACGCAGTATTTT. This translates into CASSNRGRGTDTQYF.

There are many counts of this clonotype. The genes are TRBV9 and TRBJ2-5, with a tentative D call TRBD1 (5 bases). CDR1 and CDR2 from the germline V gene are SGDLS and YYNGEE. This CDR3 region has 13 residues. The V gene lost 1 base and the J gene lost 5 bases, with 9 bases spanning the gap. In DNA form, the CDR3 reads TGTGCCAGCAGCGTAAGCAGGGATGAGACCCAGTACTTC. It specifies CASSVSRDETQYF.

The chain combines TRBV7-9 with TRBJ1-5; D call uncertain. The V end was cut by 8 bases, the J end by 6 bases, with 20 bases between. The CDR3 runs to 15 residues. Germline lookup yields CDR1 SEHNR and CDR2 FQNEAQ (reference sequence). The DNA of the CDR3 is TGTGCCAGCGGCCACGACAAGGGTGAGGGTCAGCCCCAGCATTTT. The encoded protein is CASGHDKGEGQPQHF.

The count of this clonotype is one. V and J are TRBV11-3 and TRBJ2-3; unclear D gene. Trimming pared 4 bases from V and 0 bases from J, leaving 11 bases between. The CDR3 runs 15 residues. Germline V gives CDR1 SGHNT, CDR2 YENEEA. CDR3 coding DNA: TGTGCCAGCAGCTCTATCGGACGGAGCACAGATACGCAGTATTTT. Encoded protein: CASSSIGRSTDTQYF.

This clonotype showed up many times. V usage is TRBV29-1 and J usage is TRBJ2-3; 15 bases align to TRBD2. Germline lookup yields CDR1 SQVTM and CDR2 ANQGSEA. The CDR3 is 19 amino acids. V lost 4 bases, J lost 5 bases, and 16 bases stayed unmatched. The chain's CDR3 is CSVVPGLAGGRTLIDTQYF. The CDR3 DNA is TGCAGCGTTGTACCGGGACTAGCGGGGGGTCGCACCTTGATAGATACGCAGTATTTT.

Details on this clonotype: One end of the junction does not line up with germline, which may come from a read error. The rearrangement links TRBV7-8 to TRBJ2-7, with D uncertain. This CDR3 is 16 amino acids long. The germline V gene encodes CDR1 SGHVS and CDR2 FQNEAQ. The DNA for the CDR3 is TGCGCCAGCAGCCAAGATCATGGCAGGAGCTCCTACGAGCAGTACTTC. The encoded protein is CASSQDHGRSSYEQYF.

This chain connects TRBV4-1 to TRBJ2-5; D unresolved. Deletions cut 2 bases from V and 4 bases from J, with 8 bases between. Germline CDR1 is MGHRA and CDR2 is YSYEKL. This CDR3 is built from 13 residues. CDR3 sequence reads: CASSQWGIETQYF. The DNA of the CDR3 is TGCGCCAGCAGCCAATGGGGAATAGAGACCCAGTACTTC.

As concerns this clonotype: At one of its ends the junction is not consistent with the germline gene, which may arise from a read error. The V call is TRBV7-9, the J call TRBJ1-6; no reliable D call. The CDR3 has 14 residues. CDR1 and CDR2 (germline): SEHNR, FQNEAQ (reference sequence). Here the CDR3 reads CASSLGGRADPPHF. The DNA of the CDR3 is TGTGCCAGCAGCTTAGGTGGGAGGGCCGATCCCCCCCACTTT.

The gene calls are TRBV30 and TRBJ1-6; D possibly corresponds to TRBD1 (5 bases). Germline-derived CDR1 and CDR2 are GTSNPN and SVGIG (reference sequence). The CDR3 is made up of 12 amino acids. The V end was cut by 5 bases, the J end by 10 bases, with 12 bases between. In DNA, the CDR3 is TGTGCCTGGGGGGACGTTCGATCACCCCTCCACTTT. It translates to CAWGDVRSPLHF.

The sample holds many counts of this clonotype. The chain is built from TRBV3-1 and TRBJ2-7; TRBD2 aligns across 10 bases. The germline CDR1 and CDR2 sequences are LGHDT and YNNKEL (reference sequence). This CDR3 spans 13 amino acids. Written as DNA, the CDR3 is TGTGCCAGCAGCTCGTCTAGCGGGGGCGAGCTCCAGGTC. It codes for CASSSSSGGELQV.

The chain combines TRBV9 with TRBJ1-1, with a possible D match to TRBD1 (5 bases). V lost 3 bases to trimming and J lost 1 base, with 13 bases between them. Germline V gives CDR1 SGDLS, CDR2 YYNGEE. This CDR3 has 15 amino acids. The CDR3 DNA reads as TGTGCCAGCAGCGACGGGGCAGGATCGAACACTGAAGCTTTCTTT. It yields the protein CASSDGAGSNTEAFF.

The sample holds a few counts of this clonotype. The J gene is TRBJ1-3, the V gene TRBV6-1; D gene uncertain. The ends were cut back, 5 bases at V and 4 bases at J, with 12 bases in the middle. Per germline, CDR1 MNHNS and CDR2 SASEGT. CDR3 size: 14 residues. In DNA, the CDR3 is TGTGCCAGCAGTAAGGCAGATAGCGGAAACACCATATATTTT. Its translation is CASSKADSGNTIYF.